The 20 T cell receptor beta chains listed next were all sequenced from one sample in a study of cytomegalovirus exposure and HLA in healthy donors. With 60 Vbeta and 13 Jbeta primers, the PCR was carried out. The method was immunoSEQ multiplex PCR; TCRdb's version includes in-frame clones alone and lacks a portion of them. Counted here are around 170,000 clones, around 72% occurring once; the ten biggest clones make up approximately 3.4%. Material for sequencing was PBMCs. These receptors were obtained from a woman in her fifties or sixties in good health and CMV-seropositive.

The chain employs TRBV5-4 and TRBJ2-3, with 7 nucleotides matching TRBD1. Germline V gives CDR1 SGHNT, CDR2 YYREEE (reference sequence). With V trimmed by 0 bases and J by 0 bases, 1 base remained unmatched. The length of the CDR3 is 15 residues. The CDR3 DNA reads as TGTGCCAGCAGCTTGGGGGGACAGAGCACAGATACGCAGTATTTT. The encoded protein is CASSLGGQSTDTQYF.

The chain has TRBV6-4 and TRBJ1-2; 8 nucleotides match TRBD1. The CDR3 runs 15 residues. The V and J ends lost 3 bases and 4 bases, in that order; junction bases with no gene match: 7. Germline-derived CDR1 and CDR2 are MRHNA and SNTAGT. DNA of the CDR3: TGTGCCAGCAGTGAGATCAGGGGGCAGGGCTATGGCTACACCTTC. Protein product: CASSEIRGQGYGYTF.

The rearrangement uses TRBV28 and TRBJ1-1; D not certain. This CDR3 is 13 amino acids long. Trimming took off 3 bases at V and 7 bases at J, with 12 bases between the two ends. Germline V gene data show CDR1 as MDHEN and CDR2 as SYDVKM. The CDR3 spells CASSLRSRSEAFF. The CDR3 DNA reads TGTGCCAGCAGTTTGAGGTCAAGAAGTGAAGCTTTCTTT.

This clone was found once. This sequence joins TRBV29-1 and TRBJ1-1; 7 bases match TRBD1. The V and J ends lost 5 bases and 11 bases, in that order; junction bases with no gene match: 11. CDR1 SQVTM and CDR2 ANQGSEA come from the germline V gene. This CDR3 is built from 12 residues. The CDR3 sequence is CSVQTQGMGAFF. The DNA for the CDR3 is TGCAGCGTTCAAACACAGGGGATGGGCGCTTTCTTT.

The CDR3 is CASSPRTSGATDTQYF. The DNA of the CDR3 is TGTGCCAGCAGCCCCCGGACTAGCGGGGCCACAGATACGCAGTATTTT. The V call is TRBV11-3, the J call TRBJ2-3, with 12 bases matching TRBD2. Germline assignment: CDR1 SGHNT and CDR2 YENEEA. The V and J ends lost 5 bases and 2 bases, in that order; junction bases with no gene match: 5. This CDR3 is 16 amino acids long.

The rearrangement links TRBV6-1 to TRBJ2-1; 9 bases agree with TRBD1. This CDR3 region has 15 residues. The germline gives CDR1 MNHNS, CDR2 SASEGT. The V and J ends lost 3 bases and 5 bases, in that order; junction bases with no gene match: 5. The CDR3 sequence is CASSDGTGNHNEQFF. CDR3 in DNA: TGTGCCAGCAGTGACGGGACAGGGAACCACAATGAGCAGTTCTTC.

V is TRBV14 and J is TRBJ1-1; TRBD1 might be the D (5 bases). Per germline, CDR1 SGHDN and CDR2 FVKESK. CDR3 length equals 13 residues. Trimming pared 6 bases from V and 4 bases from J, leaving 12 bases between. CDR3: CASRRRDSTEAFF. CDR3 coding DNA: TGTGCCAGCAGGCGGAGAGACAGCACTGAAGCTTTCTTT.

The V call is TRBV9, the J call TRBJ1-1; D gene unclear. Germline V gives CDR1 SGDLS, CDR2 YYNGEE. There are 13 residues in the CDR3. Trimming took off 0 bases at V and 0 bases at J, with 3 bases between the two ends. CDR3 protein: CASSVELNTEAFF. The CDR3 DNA reads TGTGCCAGCAGCGTAGAGCTGAACACTGAAGCTTTCTTT.

A few counts support this clone. This chain links TRBV18 with TRBJ1-2; TRBD1 might be the D (6 bases). Germline CDR1 and CDR2: KGHSH and LQKENI. The CDR3 sequence is 14 residues long. V lost 2 bases and J 8 bases, leaving 15 bases between the germline ends. The CDR3 DNA is TGTGCCAGCTCACCAGGACAGACTCTTGGAGGCTACACCTTC. Translation gives CASSPGQTLGGYTF.

A word on this clone: The same CDR3 also results from other DNA sequences found in this sample. J is TRBJ1-5 and V is TRBV6-5; 12 bases align to TRBD1. V was clipped by 6 bases and J by 7 bases; unmatched bases: 7. The CDR3 sequence is 15 residues long. Germline V gene lookup returns CDR1 MNHEY and CDR2 SVGAGI. The CDR3 bases are TGTGCCAGCAGCCCCGGGACAGGGGGCCGGCAGCCCCAGCATTTT. Protein: CASSPGTGGRQPQHF.

The gene calls are TRBV10-3 and TRBJ1-3; weak D call: TRBD1 (5 bases). Germline CDR1 and CDR2: ENHRY and SYGVKD. The CDR3 sequence is 14 residues long. V dropped 11 bases and J dropped 4 bases, with 18 bases sitting between them. CDR3: CAATGGYKGNTIYF. CDR3 in DNA: TGTGCCGCGACCGGGGGGTATAAGGGAAACACCATATATTTT.

The rearrangement uses TRBV7-9 and TRBJ2-1; D gene uncertain. The V gene lost 4 bases and the J gene lost 6 bases, with 13 bases spanning the gap. Germline V CDR1 and CDR2: SEHNR, FQNEAQ (reference sequence). The CDR3 is made up of 14 amino acids. The CDR3 nucleotides are TGTGCCAGCAGCTCCCTTCGGTCCCCCAATGAGCAGTTCTTC. It translates to CASSSLRSPNEQFF. The full variable domain, with the rest looked up from reference TRBV7-9 and TRBJ2-1, is DTGVSQNPRHKITKRGQNVTFRCDPISEHNRLYWYRQTLGQGPEFLTYFQNEAQLEKSRLLSDRFSAERPKGSFSTLEIQRTEQGDSAMYLCASSSLRSPNEQFFGPGTRLTVL.

The V and J genes are TRBV5-1 and TRBJ2-1; 7 positions agree with TRBD2. V shed 0 bases, J shed 1 base, and the junction held 4 bases outside the gene matches. CDR1 is SGHRS and CDR2 is YFSETQ in the germline V gene. This CDR3 spans 16 amino acids. CDR3 coding DNA: TGCGCCAGCAGCTTGGGCACTAGCGATTCCTACAATGAGCAGTTCTTC. Its protein is CASSLGTSDSYNEQFF. Using reference TRBV5-1 and TRBJ2-1 for the parts outside the CDR3, the full variable domain is KAGVTQTPRYLIKTRGQQVTLSCSPISGHRSVSWYQQTPGQGLQFLFEYFSETQRNKGNFPGRFSGRQFSNSRSEMNVSTLELGDSALYLCASSLGTSDSYNEQFFGPGTRLTVL.

The chain employs TRBV18 and TRBJ2-1; no clear D. The CDR3 runs to 14 residues. The germline V and J ends were trimmed by 2 bases and 5 bases, with 10 bases remaining between them. Germline loops: CDR1 KGHSH, CDR2 LQKENI. CDR3 protein: CASSPSTADNEQFF. The DNA of the CDR3 is TGTGCCAGCTCACCAAGCACAGCAGACAATGAGCAGTTCTTC.

The chain joins TRBV28 to TRBJ1-2, with 12 bases that match TRBD1. CDR1 and CDR2 from the germline V gene are MDHEN and SYDVKM. CDR3 length equals 18 residues. The junction had 14 bases not matched to a gene; V was cut back by 2 bases and J by 7 bases. This CDR3 reads CASSLGAGGDRGLGGYTF. The DNA for the CDR3 is TGTGCCAGCAGTTTAGGTGCTGGTGGGGACAGGGGGCTGGGTGGCTACACCTTC.

The genes are TRBV7-9 and TRBJ1-2, with a possible D match to TRBD1 (5 bases). CDR3 length: 15 amino acids. Trimming shortened V by 2 bases and J by 4 bases, and 14 bases separated the two germline ends. Germline V lookup: CDR1 SEHNR, CDR2 FQNEAQ (reference sequence). CDR3: CASSLRGERAYGYTF. In nucleotides, the CDR3 is TGTGCCAGCAGCTTACGGGGGGAGAGGGCCTATGGCTACACCTTC.

The rearrangement joins TRBV19 to TRBJ2-5, with 10 bases identical to TRBD2. The germline CDR1 and CDR2 sequences are LNHDA and SQIVND (reference sequence). The length of the CDR3 is 16 residues. J gave up 1 base and V 4 bases, and 6 bases lay outside the gene matches. CDR3 DNA sequence: TGTGCCAGTAGTAGCTTTAGCGGGGGGTTCCAAGAGACCCAGTACTTC. Protein: CASSSFSGGFQETQYF.

The rearrangement links TRBV5-1 to TRBJ1-2; possible D gene TRBD1, 6 bases. The V gene's germline CDR1 is SGHRS and CDR2 YFSETQ. Between the trimmed V and J ends, which lost 5 bases and 8 bases, there was a span of 31 bases. This CDR3 spans 18 amino acids. This CDR3 is CASSFGGQFRHLRLGYTF. CDR3 DNA: TGCGCCAGCAGTTTCGGGGGGCAATTTCGACACCTCCGTCTCGGCTACACCTTC. Full variable domain (remainder filled in from reference TRBV5-1 and TRBJ1-2): KAGVTQTPRYLIKTRGQQVTLSCSPISGHRSVSWYQQTPGQGLQFLFEYFSETQRNKGNFPGRFSGRQFSNSRSEMNVSTLELGDSALYLCASSFGGQFRHLRLGYTFGSGTRLTVV.

The V and J genes are TRBV7-9 and TRBJ2-7; TRBD2 matches at 14 bases. Trimming cost V 2 bases and J 5 bases; bases outside gene matches: 5. CDR1 and CDR2 from the germline V gene are SEHNR and FQNEAQ (reference sequence). The CDR3 consists of 16 residues. CDR3 amino acids: CASSLKVGLAGDEQYF. In DNA, the CDR3 is TGTGCCAGCAGCTTAAAAGTGGGACTAGCGGGAGACGAGCAGTACTTC.

The chain recombines TRBV2 with TRBJ1-3; 7 nucleotides agree with TRBD1. The V and J ends lost 2 bases and 0 bases, in that order; junction bases with no gene match: 10. CDR1 and CDR2 from the germline V gene are SNHLY and FYNNEI. CDR3 length: 18 amino acids. Written as DNA, the CDR3 is TGTGCCAGCAGTGAAAGGGACAGAGAGCACCGCTCTGGAAACACCATATATTTT. Encoded protein: CASSERDREHRSGNTIYF.